What follows are 17 T cell receptor beta chains derived from one specimen sequenced in a study of T cells expressing NK-cell markers. TCRdb re-called the 5' RACE reads; one entry per CDR3 protein, DNA not given. The clone table shows about 550,000 distinct CDR3 sequences, with the ten largest holding around 4%. The sequenced sample consisted of blood T cells: a sorted CD56 or NKG2C T cell subset, CD4+ or CD8+ T cells, or bulk PBMC T cells (not recorded which). Receptors were obtained from a man aged 18 to 29 in good health.

The chain carries TRBV7-9 and TRBJ2-5; absent DNA, TCRdb's TRBD1 call cannot be checked. Germline assignment: CDR1 SEHNR and CDR2 FQNEAQ (reference sequence). This CDR3 is built from 15 residues. The CDR3 reads CASSLEVQGWETQYF.

The J gene is TRBJ1-1, the V gene TRBV5-6; TCRdb picks TRBD1, but there is no DNA to check that call. The CDR3 covers 15 residues. Germline V gene sequence: CDR1 SGHDT, CDR2 YYEEEE. CDR3 region: CASSDTTGVATEAFF.

This rearrangement joins TRBV29-1 to TRBJ2-7; the TCRdb call, TRBD1, lacks DNA for checking. Germline values: CDR1 SQVTM, CDR2 ANQGSEA. The CDR3 loop spans 12 amino acids. This CDR3 reads CSVEGGTYEQYF.

The gene calls are TRBV7-9 and TRBJ1-1. Germline V CDR1 and CDR2: SEHNR, FQNEAQ (reference sequence). This CDR3 has 14 amino acids. The CDR3 loop is CASSNREGIPEAFF.

The chain links TRBV6-1 to TRBJ2-5. Per germline, CDR1 MNHNS and CDR2 SASEGT. The CDR3 length is 17 residues. The CDR3 spells CASSEAPSAYEQETQYF.

The V gene is TRBV5-6, the J gene TRBJ2-1; TCRdb's D gene call, TRBD1, goes unchecked for lack of DNA. The germline gives CDR1 SGHDT, CDR2 YYEEEE. This CDR3 region has 14 residues. CDR3 in amino acids: CASSSTGTSIEQFF.

The chain employs TRBV15 and TRBJ2-5; TCRdb designates TRBD2, a call that cannot be tested without DNA. This CDR3 region has 17 residues. Germline V gene sequence: CDR1 LNHNV, CDR2 YYDKDF (reference sequence). CDR3 sequence: CATSIEVLAGAIETQYF.

The rearrangement joins TRBV9 to TRBJ2-7; the D call of TRBD2 rests on TCRdb alone, since no DNA is present to check it. This CDR3 has 15 residues. Germline CDR1 SGDLS, CDR2 YYNGEE. CDR3 sequence reads: CASSVASDGLAGQYF.

The rearrangement links TRBV5-5 to TRBJ2-5; checking the TCRdb D call of TRBD2 is not possible without DNA. Per the germline V gene, CDR1 is SGHKS and CDR2 is YYEKEE (reference sequence). The CDR3 has 13 amino acids. CDR3 in amino acids: CASSFSSGQTQYF. The full variable domain, in which reference TRBV5-5 and TRBJ2-5 provide the parts outside the CDR3, is DAGVTQSPTHLIKTRGQQVTLRCSPISGHKSVSWYQQVLGQGPQFIFQYYEKEERGRGNFPDRFSARQFPNYSSELNVNALLLGDSALYLCASSFSSGQTQYFGPGTRLLVL.

The chain links TRBV6-1 to TRBJ2-3; TCRdb designates TRBD1, a call that cannot be tested without DNA. The CDR3 loop spans 16 amino acids. CDR1 is MNHNS, CDR2 SASEGT, per germline. CDR3: CASSPRDRPIPDTQYF.

This chain joins TRBV6-2 or TRBV6-3 and TRBJ2-1; TCRdb picks TRBD2, but there is no DNA to check that call. The length of the CDR3 is 16 residues. Germline assignment: CDR1 MNHEY and CDR2 SVGEGT. Here the CDR3 reads CASSYSPGLANNEQFF.

The chain recombines TRBV7-2 with TRBJ2-2; the D call from TCRdb, TRBD1, cannot be confirmed without DNA. The CDR3 contains 15 residues. Germline CDR1 and CDR2: SGHTA and FQGNSA. CDR3 sequence reads: CASSFATVGAGELFF.

The chain employs TRBV11-2 and TRBJ2-5; with no DNA, the TCRdb D assignment of TRBD1 cannot be verified. CDR1 and CDR2 from the germline V gene are SGHAT and FQNNGV. This CDR3 contains 16 residues. The CDR3 loop reads CASSLIRGTGQETQYF.

The V and J genes are TRBV7-9 and TRBJ2-1; TCRdb designates TRBD1, a call that cannot be tested without DNA. This CDR3 has 15 amino acids. Per germline, CDR1 SEHNR and CDR2 FQNEAQ (reference sequence). CDR3 in amino acids: CASSSGGASTSEQFF.

V is TRBV20-1 and J is TRBJ1-1; as DNA is missing, the TRBD1 call by TCRdb cannot be tested. Per germline, CDR1 DFQATT and CDR2 SNEGSKA (reference sequence). The CDR3 contains 15 residues. The CDR3 region is CSASGQGWLNTEAFF.

The rearrangement links TRBV19 to TRBJ1-4; TCRdb proposes TRBD1, but this gene call is untestable without DNA. The CDR3 covers 14 residues. Germline CDR1 LNHDA, CDR2 SQIVND (reference sequence). The CDR3 protein is CASSIPDPNEKLFF.

V is TRBV28 and J is TRBJ2-7; the D call from TCRdb, TRBD1, cannot be confirmed without DNA. Germline CDR1 is MDHEN and CDR2 is SYDVKM. The CDR3 loop spans 16 amino acids. The CDR3 region is CASSLQRQPTSYEQYF. Complete variable domain (other parts from reference TRBV28 and TRBJ2-7): DVKVTQSSRYLVKRTGEKVFLECVQDMDHENMFWYRQDPGLGLRLIYFSYDVKMKEKGDIPEGYSVSREKKERFSLILESASTNQTSMYLCASSLQRQPTSYEQYFGPGTRLTVT.